The source of this T cell receptor beta chain is a study of blood T cell repertoires in COVID-19. Study-wide context: PBMCs, B-cell-depleted T cells, or T cells provided the cDNA or gDNA that made up the material.

This CDR3 spans 14 amino acids. Germline V gives CDR1 SGHVS, CDR2 FQNEAQ. With 1 base clipped from V and 5 bases from J, the junction kept 4 bases outside the gene matches. Profiled with immunoSEQ multiplex PCR; TCRdb holds only in-frame clones, not every one. The sample has approximately 260,000 clones; roughly four fifths are singletons. The chain joins TRBV7-8 to TRBJ2-5; 7 nucleotides line up with TRBD2. Sequencing was performed on peripheral blood. This clonotype was sampled from a woman aged 55-69 years with active or convalescent COVID-19. This CDR3 reads CASSLGSGAETQYF. The CDR3 DNA is TGTGCCAGCAGCTTAGGAAGCGGGGCGGAGACCCAGTACTTC.